This T cell receptor beta chain was identified in a study of cytomegalovirus exposure and HLA in healthy donors. The PCR contained 60 Vbeta and 13 Jbeta primers. Assay: immunoSEQ multiplex PCR; the TCRdb copy retains only in-frame clones and omits some. The sample consists of 95,000 to 100,000 clones, about 80% of them appearing once. Concerning this clone itself: At one end the junction does not follow the germline gene, possibly because of a read error. Other DNA sequences from this sample encode an identical CDR3 as well.

Germline V gene sequence: CDR1 SGHAT, CDR2 FQNNGV. The CDR3 has 15 residues. The chain uses TRBV11-2 and TRBJ1-6, with D possibly matching TRBD1 (5 bases). Sequencing was performed on PBMCs. This receptor was identified in a man aged 35 to 55 in good health and CMV-seronegative. The CDR3 here is CASSPPGLMNSPLHF. The CDR3 DNA sequence: TGTGCCAGCAGCCCACCGGGACTGATGAATTCCCCCCTCCACTTT.